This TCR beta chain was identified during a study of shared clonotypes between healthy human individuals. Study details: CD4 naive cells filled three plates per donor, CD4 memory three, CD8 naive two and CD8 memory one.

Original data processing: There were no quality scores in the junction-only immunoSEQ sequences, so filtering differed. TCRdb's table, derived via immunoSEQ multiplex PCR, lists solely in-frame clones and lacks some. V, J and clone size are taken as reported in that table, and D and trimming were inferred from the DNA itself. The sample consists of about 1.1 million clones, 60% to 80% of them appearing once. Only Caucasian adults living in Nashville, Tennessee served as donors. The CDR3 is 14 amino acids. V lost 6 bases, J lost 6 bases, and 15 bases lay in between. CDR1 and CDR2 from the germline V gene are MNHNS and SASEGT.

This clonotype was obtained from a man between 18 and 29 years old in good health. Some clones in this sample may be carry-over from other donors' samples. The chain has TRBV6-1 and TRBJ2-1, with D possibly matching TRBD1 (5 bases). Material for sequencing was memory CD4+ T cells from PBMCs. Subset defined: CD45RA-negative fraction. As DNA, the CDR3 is TGTGCCAGCAGGGGCCCTAGGGGCCCCAATGAGCAGTTCTTC. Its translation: CASRGPRGPNEQFF.